The clone carrying this T cell receptor (beta chain) was seen just once. Its specificity is unknown. This entry comes from a study of long-term antiretroviral therapy in people with HIV. Study findings and constraints: Subsequent to ART, diversity was augmented yet persisted below that of transplant donor controls.

The CDR3 is 19 residues long. The V gene end was trimmed by 2 bases and the J gene end by 1 base; junction bases not matched to a gene: 16. Germline CDR1 is WSHSY and CDR2 is SAAADI. The assay used was immunoSEQ (version v3.0), run at survey level. Sequencing of each sample targeted about 40,000-50,000 T-cell genomes. Generated by immunoSEQ multiplex PCR, the TCRdb table keeps only in-frame clones and is missing some. The profile shows almost 35,000 clones, 94% of them singletons. The chain combines TRBV10-2 with TRBJ1-1, with 7 bases that match TRBD1. The sample consisted of unsorted PBMCs, taken about 5.1 years after starting antiretroviral therapy. This TCR was recovered from a woman in her forties or fifties with HIV. CDR3 sequence reads: CASSEPRVRQGVWNTEAFF. The CDR3 DNA is TGCGCCAGCAGTGAGCCCCGGGTTCGGCAGGGGGTATGGAACACTGAAGCTTTCTTT.